The present entry profiles one TCR beta chain with its context. The data were produced by immunoSEQ multiplex PCR, yet TCRdb's version contains in-frame clones alone and is incomplete. Among over 95,000 clones listed, about 81% were seen once. The CDR3 has 14 residues. V lost 3 bases to trimming and J lost 7 bases, with 13 bases between them. Looked up from germline, CDR1 is MNHEY and CDR2 is SMNVEV (reference sequence). This specimen comes from a study of T cell responses to AZD1222 COVID-19 vaccine. Material: peripheral blood, obtained 28 days after the second AZD1222 dose. The V call is TRBV27, the J call TRBJ2-4, with D perhaps TRBD1 (5 bases). The sequence was collected from an adult who received the AZD1222 COVID-19 vaccine. CDR3 DNA: TGTGCCAGCAGTTTTCAGGGCAGGAGTAACATTCAGTACTTC. Amino acid sequence: CASSFQGRSNIQYF.